Listed here is a single T cell receptor beta chain. Its target is unknown. Measured with immunoSEQ multiplex PCR; TCRdb has only the in-frame clones, and not every one. The sample yields around 600,000 clones, around 95% seen once. The CDR3 covers 12 residues. The germline gives CDR1 LNHDA, CDR2 SQIVND (reference sequence). V was clipped by 6 bases and J by 8 bases; unmatched bases: 6. The source of the sample is a study of shared clonotypes between healthy human individuals. Whole-study context: Every donor yielded three CD4 naive, three CD4 memory, two CD8 naive and one CD8 memory plate. General study results and limits: Limitation of the genetic and exposure-history diversity represented came from the few donors. Only blood was sampled; tissue repertoires likely differ.

In the naive CD8 group, cells lacked CD45RO and were positively selected for CCR7, so terminally differentiated effector memory CD45RA+ cells were left out. The donor cohort consisted entirely of Caucasian adults residing in Nashville, Tennessee. The TCR comes from a woman between 25 and 40 years old in good health. The chain combines TRBV19 with TRBJ1-1, with TRBD1 identical over 7 bases. The material sequenced was naive CD8+ T cells sorted from blood. The CDR3 sequence is CASRTPGQEAFF. Written as DNA, the CDR3 is TGTGCCAGTAGGACGCCGGGACAGGAAGCTTTCTTT.